The 28 T cell receptor beta chains in this list originate from one sample, sequenced in a study of blood T cell repertoires in COVID-19. Assay used: immunoSEQ multiplex PCR; TCRdb lists only in-frame clones, some missing. This repertoire shows nearly 95,000 clones, approximately 89% found once; its top ten account for approximately 8%. The sample was peripheral blood. The receptors derive from a human donor with acute or convalescent COVID-19. The donor label of this sample is uncertain.

The V call is TRBV5-8, the J call TRBJ1-4; D is perhaps TRBD1 (6 bases). The CDR3 has 14 amino acids. Looked up from germline, CDR1 is SGHTS and CDR2 is YDEGEE. V lost 7 bases, J lost 4 bases, and 14 bases lay in between. CDR3 DNA sequence: TGTGCCAGCGGCAGGGGAATTCATAATGAAAAACTGTTTTTT. Its protein product is CASGRGIHNEKLFF.

This rearrangement joins TRBV10-3 to TRBJ2-3; TRBD2 is a possible D gene (7 bases). The CDR3 spans 16 residues. Germline V gene data show CDR1 as ENHRY and CDR2 as SYGVKD. Trimming took 3 bases from V and 3 from J, leaving 16 bases between them. The CDR3 sequence is CAISDRERGGTDTQYF. In nucleotides, the CDR3 is TGTGCCATCAGTGATCGAGAAAGGGGGGGGACAGATACGCAGTATTTT.

Regarding this clone: This sample includes further DNA sequences coding for the same CDR3. This chain uses TRBV7-9 with TRBJ2-2, with a weak D call TRBD2 (5 bases). In germline, CDR1 is SEHNR, CDR2 FQNEAQ (reference sequence). The CDR3 covers 14 residues. Trimming stripped 0 bases from V and 4 bases from J, with 6 bases between. As DNA, the CDR3 is TGTGCCAGCAGCTTAGCAGGAGGCACCGGGGAGCTGTTTTTT. It encodes CASSLAGGTGELFF. Full variable domain (missing parts from reference TRBV7-9 and TRBJ2-2): DTGVSQNPRHKITKRGQNVTFRCDPISEHNRLYWYRQTLGQGPEFLTYFQNEAQLEKSRLLSDRFSAERPKGSFSTLEIQRTEQGDSAMYLCASSLAGGTGELFFGEGSRLTVL.

The DNA of the CDR3 is TGTGCCAGCAGCCAAGGCTGGGGCAGGTTGACGGTCCTCACCTTC. Its protein is CASSQGWGRLTVLTF. The chain carries TRBV3-1 (or the pseudogene TRBV3-2) and TRBJ1-2; D perhaps matches TRBD1 (5 bases). CDR3 length equals 15 residues. CDR1 LGHDT and CDR2 YNNKEL come from the germline V gene (reference sequence). The ends were cut back, 1 base at V and 13 bases at J, with 22 bases in the middle.

The rearrangement joins TRBV30 to TRBJ1-5; D possibly corresponds to TRBD1 (5 bases). The CDR3 covers 13 residues. CDR1 is GTSNPN, CDR2 SVGIG, per germline (reference sequence). The ends were cut back, 4 bases at V and 6 bases at J, with 13 bases in the middle. The chain's CDR3 is CAWTSGKSQPQHF. DNA for the CDR3: TGTGCCTGGACCTCAGGGAAAAGTCAGCCCCAGCATTTT.

This clone was seen once. The V gene is TRBV5-5, the J gene TRBJ2-2, with D maybe TRBD2 (7 bases). CDR1 is SGHKS and CDR2 is YYEKEE in the germline V gene (reference sequence). CDR3 length equals 16 residues. The ends were cut back, 2 bases at V and 3 bases at J, with 14 bases in the middle. The CDR3 DNA sequence: TGTGCCAGCAGCTTCTCGGGGGGCCGAGACACCGGGGAGCTGTTTTTT. The encoded protein is CASSFSGGRDTGELFF.

CDR3 region: CATTGTTEAFF. In DNA, the CDR3 is TGTGCCACCACAGGGACCACTGAAGCTTTCTTT. V is TRBV3-1 (or the pseudogene TRBV3-2) and J is TRBJ1-1, with a tentative D call TRBD1 (6 bases). The germline CDR1 and CDR2 sequences are LGHDT and YNNKEL (reference sequence). Trimming removed 10 bases from V and 4 bases from J, with 10 bases in between. This CDR3 contains 11 residues.

In nucleotides, the CDR3 is TGTGCCAGTAGTATTGTCCCGAGCACTGAAGCTTTCTTT. This sequence encodes CASSIVPSTEAFF. The chain joins TRBV19 to TRBJ1-1; D is ambiguous. V was trimmed by 3 bases and J by 4 bases, leaving 9 bases between them. The CDR3 covers 13 residues. In germline, CDR1 is LNHDA, CDR2 SQIVND (reference sequence).

The chain links TRBV4-2 to TRBJ2-7; TRBD1 matches 10 bases. The CDR3 is made up of 14 amino acids. With V trimmed by 6 bases and J by 3 bases, 5 bases remained unmatched. The V gene's germline CDR1 is LGHNA and CDR2 YNFKEQ. The CDR3 loop reads CASSHDRGHYEQYF. The CDR3 coding sequence is TGTGCCAGCAGTCATGACAGGGGGCACTACGAGCAGTACTTC.

V is TRBV2 and J is TRBJ1-1, with 7 bases that match TRBD1. V was clipped by 6 bases and J by 7 bases; unmatched bases: 11. CDR1 and CDR2 (germline): SNHLY, FYNNEI. The CDR3 extends over 14 amino acids. CDR3 region: CASRVGGTDFEAFF. CDR3 coding DNA: TGTGCCAGCAGAGTGGGTGGGACAGACTTTGAAGCTTTCTTT. Supplemented by reference TRBV2 and TRBJ1-1, the full variable domain reads EPEVTQTPSHQVTQMGQEVILRCVPISNHLYFYWYRQILGQKVEFLVSFYNNEISEKSEIFDDQFSVERPDGSNFTLKIRSTKLEDSAMYFCASRVGGTDFEAFFGQGTRLTVV.

CDR3 in DNA: TGTGCCAGCAGTTTACGAAAGCAAGTGGCAGATACGCAGTATTTT. Amino acids: CASSLRKQVADTQYF. This chain links TRBV28 with TRBJ2-3; D ambiguous. Trimming cost V 2 bases and J 4 bases, with 13 bases left between them. The CDR3 has 15 amino acids. Germline assignment: CDR1 MDHEN and CDR2 SYDVKM.

The V gene is TRBV28, the J gene TRBJ2-7, with D maybe TRBD1 (5 bases). Germline V gene data show CDR1 as MDHEN and CDR2 as SYDVKM. This CDR3 has 11 residues. Between the trimmed V and J ends, which lost 5 bases and 7 bases, there was a span of 9 bases. The CDR3 loop reads CASSTRQEQYF. In nucleotides, the CDR3 is TGTGCCAGCAGTACCAGACAGGAGCAGTACTTC.

The chain recombines TRBV9 with TRBJ1-2; D is perhaps TRBD1 (5 bases). This CDR3 region has 13 residues. The germline V and J ends were trimmed by 0 bases and 8 bases, with 11 bases remaining between them. CDR1 is SGDLS and CDR2 is YYNGEE in the germline V gene. CDR3 sequence reads: CASSVVQGTGYTF. The CDR3 bases are TGTGCCAGCAGCGTAGTTCAGGGTACGGGCTACACCTTC.

The chain uses TRBV14 and TRBJ2-2; a possible D gene is TRBD2 (6 bases). Germline lookup yields CDR1 SGHDN and CDR2 FVKESK. The CDR3 contains 14 residues. Trimming left V 3 bases short and J 4 bases short, with 9 bases between. In DNA form, the CDR3 reads TGTGCCAGCAGCCATCGTAGCGGCACCGGGGAGCTGTTTTTT. This translates into CASSHRSGTGELFF.

The chain employs TRBV5-1 and TRBJ2-1; 10 bases map to TRBD1. V shed 4 bases, J shed 5 bases, and the junction held 9 bases outside the gene matches. Germline V gene sequence: CDR1 SGHRS, CDR2 YFSETQ. The CDR3 runs to 16 residues. This CDR3 reads CASSRQTGGANNEQFF. DNA of the CDR3: TGCGCCAGCAGCCGCCAGACAGGGGGCGCAAACAATGAGCAGTTCTTC.

V gene TRBV28 combines with J gene TRBJ2-7; 9 nucleotides line up with TRBD1. With V trimmed by 7 bases and J by 2 bases, 9 bases remained unmatched. CDR1 is MDHEN, CDR2 SYDVKM, per germline. The CDR3 has 15 amino acids. The CDR3 coding sequence is TGTGCCAGCATAGGCGCCGGGACAGGGCCCTACGAGCAGTACTTC. It encodes CASIGAGTGPYEQYF.

This clone was recorded only once. This sequence joins TRBV5-4 and TRBJ2-2; tentative D call: TRBD2 (7 bases). Trimming removed 3 bases from V and 1 base from J, with 13 bases in between. CDR1 is SGHNT, CDR2 YYREEE, per germline (reference sequence). CDR3 length equals 16 residues. The CDR3 reads CASSSLGGRNTGELFF. CDR3 coding DNA: TGTGCCAGCAGCTCTCTCGGGGGGCGGAACACCGGGGAGCTGTTTTTT.

The V and J genes are TRBV6-5 and TRBJ1-1; TRBD1 matches at 7 bases. Losses at the gene ends were 0 bases for V and 6 bases for J; bases not matched to a gene: 7. This CDR3 comprises 15 residues. CDR1 is MNHEY and CDR2 is SVGAGI in the germline V gene. The CDR3 loop is CASSYSSETGPEAFF. The CDR3 DNA reads TGTGCCAGCAGTTACTCGAGCGAGACAGGGCCTGAAGCTTTCTTT.

This clone was counted a few times. This chain connects TRBV10-3 to TRBJ1-2, with 7 bases identical to TRBD1. The CDR3 extends over 12 amino acids. The V gene's germline CDR1 is ENHRY and CDR2 SYGVKD. The V segment lost 10 bases and the J segment 4 bases; nucleotides outside the gene matches: 6. CDR3 amino acids: CATLTGAYGYTF. In nucleotides, the CDR3 is TGTGCCACCCTAACAGGGGCCTATGGCTACACCTTC.

This clone was counted between two and nine times. The chain links TRBV3-1 (or the pseudogene TRBV3-2) to TRBJ2-3; TRBD2 matches 9 bases. Germline trimming cut 0 bases from V and 5 bases from J; bases unmatched to any gene: 9. There are 17 residues in the CDR3. Germline assignment: CDR1 LGHDT and CDR2 YNNKEL (reference sequence). CDR3 coding DNA: TGTGCCAGCAGCCAAGATCTCCTAGCGGGGCATAGAGATACGCAGTATTTT. Translating it yields CASSQDLLAGHRDTQYF.

The chain links TRBV14 to TRBJ1-6; no firm D call. The V gene lost 2 bases and the J gene lost 13 bases, with 12 bases spanning the gap. The CDR3 extends over 13 amino acids. Germline V lookup: CDR1 SGHDN, CDR2 FVKESK. CDR3 nucleotide sequence: TGTGCCAGCAGCCAAAGTGGAGACTCGCCCCTCCACTTT. Translated: CASSQSGDSPLHF.

This clone was seen a few times. V gene TRBV4-2 combines with J gene TRBJ2-7; D is unclear. The CDR3 length is 13 residues. The V gene's germline CDR1 is LGHNA and CDR2 YNFKEQ. Trimming removed 4 bases at V and 4 bases at J, with 11 bases between. The CDR3 DNA follows: TGTGCCAGCAGCCGAGATAGACAATACGAGCAGTACTTC. It yields the protein CASSRDRQYEQYF.

The chain carries TRBV5-6 and TRBJ1-1; D perhaps matches TRBD1 (6 bases). The V and J ends lost 4 bases and 3 bases respectively, with 22 bases between them. Germline loops: CDR1 SGHDT, CDR2 YYEEEE. The CDR3 totals 17 residues. CDR3 region: CASSHWTQGPVYTEAFF. The CDR3 DNA reads TGTGCCAGCAGCCATTGGACACAGGGTCCGGTGTACACTGAAGCTTTCTTT. Looking up the rest from reference TRBV5-6 and TRBJ1-1 gives the full variable domain: DAGVTQSPTHLIKTRGQQVTLRCSPKSGHDTVSWYQQALGQGPQFIFQYYEEEERQRGNFPDRFSGHQFPNYSSELNVNALLLGDSALYLCASSHWTQGPVYTEAFFGQGTRLTVV.

The rearrangement joins TRBV9 to TRBJ2-2, with 11 positions matching TRBD2. This CDR3 is 18 amino acids long. CDR1 and CDR2 from the germline V gene are SGDLS and YYNGEE. Trimming removed 3 bases from V and 3 bases from J; junction bases left unmatched: 10. The CDR3 nucleotides read TGTGCCAGCAGCGAAGAAGTAGCGGGGGGGCCATACACCGGGGAGCTGTTTTTT. This encodes CASSEEVAGGPYTGELFF.

The chain links TRBV3-1 (or the pseudogene TRBV3-2) to TRBJ1-5; no definite D call. Germline CDR1 and CDR2: LGHDT and YNNKEL (reference sequence). The length of the CDR3 is 14 residues. V dropped 0 bases and J dropped 9 bases, with 12 bases sitting between them. The CDR3 DNA is TGTGCCAGCAGCCAAGATCTCAGTGCTCGGCCCCAGCATTTT. Its translation is CASSQDLSARPQHF.

The chain links TRBV4-2 to TRBJ2-2; D is unresolved. This CDR3 has 16 amino acids. Germline CDR1 reads LGHNA; CDR2 reads YNFKEQ. V dropped 0 bases and J dropped 4 bases, with 12 bases sitting between them. This CDR3 is CASSQEAGGVTGELFF. CDR3 in DNA: TGTGCCAGCAGCCAAGAAGCCGGCGGTGTCACCGGGGAGCTGTTTTTT.

The J gene is TRBJ2-3, the V gene TRBV7-8; D is perhaps TRBD1 (6 bases). Between the trimmed V and J ends, which lost 0 bases and 5 bases, there was a span of 12 bases. Germline values: CDR1 SGHVS, CDR2 FQNEAQ. The CDR3 is 15 amino acids. In DNA form, the CDR3 reads TGTGCCAGCAGCTTAGCGCAGGGGCATGAAGATACGCAGTATTTT. The encoded protein is CASSLAQGHEDTQYF.

The chain combines TRBV6-2 or TRBV6-3 with TRBJ1-1, with a possible D match to TRBD1 (6 bases). Trimming took off 0 bases at V and 4 bases at J, with 12 bases between the two ends. The germline gives CDR1 MNHEY, CDR2 SVGEGT. The CDR3 length is 15 residues. The CDR3 bases are TGTGCCAGCAGTTACTCGTTCCGGGGGGCCACTGAAGCTTTCTTT. Translating gives CASSYSFRGATEAFF.